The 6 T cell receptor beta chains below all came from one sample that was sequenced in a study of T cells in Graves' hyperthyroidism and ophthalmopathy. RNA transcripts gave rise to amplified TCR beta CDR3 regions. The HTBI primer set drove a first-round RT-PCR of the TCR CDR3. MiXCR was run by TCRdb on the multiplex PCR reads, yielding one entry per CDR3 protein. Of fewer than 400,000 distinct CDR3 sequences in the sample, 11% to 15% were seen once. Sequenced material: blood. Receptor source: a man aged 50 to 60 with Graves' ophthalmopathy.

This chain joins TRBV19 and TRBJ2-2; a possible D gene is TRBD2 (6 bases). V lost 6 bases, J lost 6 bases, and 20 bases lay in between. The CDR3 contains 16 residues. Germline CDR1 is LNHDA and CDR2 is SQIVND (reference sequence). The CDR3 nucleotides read TGTGCCAGTAGGAACCTCGGGGGAGCAGTCGCCGGGGAGCTGTTTTTT. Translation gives CASRNLGGAVAGELFF.

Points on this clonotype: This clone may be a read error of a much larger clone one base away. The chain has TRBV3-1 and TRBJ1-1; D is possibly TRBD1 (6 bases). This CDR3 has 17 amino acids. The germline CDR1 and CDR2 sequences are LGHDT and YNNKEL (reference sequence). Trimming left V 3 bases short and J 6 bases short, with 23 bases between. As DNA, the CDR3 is TGTGCCAGCAGCCAGCGAGGTGGGGGCGGCGAAGGACCTGAAGCTTTCTTT. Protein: CASSQRGGGGEGPEAFF.

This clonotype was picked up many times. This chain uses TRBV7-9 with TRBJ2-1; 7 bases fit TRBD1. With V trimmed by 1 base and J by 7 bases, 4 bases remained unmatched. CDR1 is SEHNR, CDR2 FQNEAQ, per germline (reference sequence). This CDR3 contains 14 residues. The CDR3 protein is CASSLVTGFNEQFF. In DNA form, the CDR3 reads TGTGCCAGCAGCTTAGTGACAGGGTTTAATGAGCAGTTCTTC. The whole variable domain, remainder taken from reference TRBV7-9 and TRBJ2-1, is DTGVSQNPRHKITKRGQNVTFRCDPISEHNRLYWYRQTLGQGPEFLTYFQNEAQLEKSRLLSDRFSAERPKGSFSTLEIQRTEQGDSAMYLCASSLVTGFNEQFFGPGTRLTVL.

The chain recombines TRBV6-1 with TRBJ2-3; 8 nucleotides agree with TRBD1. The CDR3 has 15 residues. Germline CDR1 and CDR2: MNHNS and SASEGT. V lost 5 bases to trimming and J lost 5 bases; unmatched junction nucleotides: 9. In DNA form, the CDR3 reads TGTGCCAGCAGTCAGACAGGGGCTCGGGAAGATACGCAGTATTTT. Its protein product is CASSQTGAREDTQYF.

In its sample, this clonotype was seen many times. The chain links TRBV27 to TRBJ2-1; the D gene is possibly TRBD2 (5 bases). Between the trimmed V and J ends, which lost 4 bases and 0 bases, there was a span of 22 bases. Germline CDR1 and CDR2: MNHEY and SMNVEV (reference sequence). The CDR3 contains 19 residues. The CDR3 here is CASSSPFSGIASSYNEQFF. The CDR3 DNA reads TGTGCCAGCAGTTCCCCATTTTCGGGCATAGCGAGCTCCTACAATGAGCAGTTCTTC.

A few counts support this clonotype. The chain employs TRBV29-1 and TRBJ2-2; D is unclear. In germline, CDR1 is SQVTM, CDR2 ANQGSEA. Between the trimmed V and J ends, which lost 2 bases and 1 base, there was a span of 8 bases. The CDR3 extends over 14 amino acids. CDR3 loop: CSVETGGNTGELFF. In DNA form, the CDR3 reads TGCAGCGTTGAAACGGGCGGGAACACCGGGGAGCTGTTTTTT.